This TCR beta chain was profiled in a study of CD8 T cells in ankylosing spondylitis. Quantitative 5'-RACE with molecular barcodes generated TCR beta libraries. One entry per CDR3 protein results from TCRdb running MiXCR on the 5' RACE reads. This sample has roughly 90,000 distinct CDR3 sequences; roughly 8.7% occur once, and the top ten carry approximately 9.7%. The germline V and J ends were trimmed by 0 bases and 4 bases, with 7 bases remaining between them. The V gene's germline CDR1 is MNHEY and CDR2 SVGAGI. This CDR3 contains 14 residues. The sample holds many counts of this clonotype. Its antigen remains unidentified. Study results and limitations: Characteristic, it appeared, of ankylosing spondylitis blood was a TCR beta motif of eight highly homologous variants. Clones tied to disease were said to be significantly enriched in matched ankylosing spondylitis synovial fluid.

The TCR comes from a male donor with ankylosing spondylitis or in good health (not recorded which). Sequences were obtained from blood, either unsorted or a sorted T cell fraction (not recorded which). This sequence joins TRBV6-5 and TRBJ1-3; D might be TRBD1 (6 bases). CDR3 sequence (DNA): TGTGCCAGCAGTTACTCGACAGGAGGAAACACCATATATTTT. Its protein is CASSYSTGGNTIYF.